Below are 10 T cell receptor beta chains sequenced from a single sample in a study of blood T cell repertoires in COVID-19. Only in-frame clones appear in the TCRdb table, and some are missing; sequencing was by immunoSEQ multiplex PCR. The data show about 97,000 clones, approximately 82% seen once. Sample: peripheral blood. The receptors derive from a man between 65 and 85 years old with acute or convalescent COVID-19.

The J gene is TRBJ1-1, the V gene TRBV10-1; D possibly corresponds to TRBD1 (5 bases). This CDR3 has 13 amino acids. CDR1 is WNHNN, CDR2 SYGVQD, per germline (reference sequence). V was clipped by 4 bases and J by 4 bases, with 10 bases between them. As DNA, the CDR3 is TGCGCCAGCAGTGGGCGACAGCGCACTGAAGCTTTCTTT. This gives the protein CASSGRQRTEAFF.

The DNA of the CDR3 is TGTGCCAGCAGCCAAGATCTAGGGACTAAGTCCCACGAGCAGTACTTC. Translating gives CASSQDLGTKSHEQYF. V is TRBV14 and J is TRBJ2-7, with 7 nucleotides matching TRBD2. This CDR3 contains 16 residues. Germline V gene lookup returns CDR1 SGHDN and CDR2 FVKESK. J gave up 5 bases and V 0 bases, and 10 bases lay outside the gene matches.

The chain couples TRBV12-3 or TRBV12-4 to TRBJ1-1; D call uncertain. The V and J ends lost 11 bases and 6 bases respectively, with 13 bases between them. This CDR3 has 11 amino acids. CDR3 loop: CALGDGSEAFF. The CDR3 bases are TGTGCCCTCGGGGATGGGTCTGAAGCTTTCTTT.

The chain joins TRBV30 to TRBJ1-3; no clear D gene. The CDR3 has 13 amino acids. V was trimmed by 0 bases and J by 4 bases, leaving 7 bases between them. The germline gives CDR1 GTSNPN, CDR2 SVGIG (reference sequence). The CDR3 sequence is CAWSVMRGNTIYF. Written as DNA, the CDR3 is TGTGCCTGGAGTGTAATGAGGGGAAACACCATATATTTT.

This clone was picked up one time. The V call is TRBV5-6, the J call TRBJ1-4; the match to TRBD1 covers 8 bases. V lost 0 bases and J lost 3; bases outside the gene matches: 10. There are 18 residues in the CDR3. The germline V gene encodes CDR1 SGHDT and CDR2 YYEEEE. In nucleotides, the CDR3 is TGTGCCAGCAGCTTGGCAGGGGGCGTAGCGGTAGCTAATGAAAAACTGTTTTTT. This encodes CASSLAGGVAVANEKLFF. Combining the CDR3 with reference TRBV5-6 and TRBJ1-4 gives the whole variable domain DAGVTQSPTHLIKTRGQQVTLRCSPKSGHDTVSWYQQALGQGPQFIFQYYEEEERQRGNFPDRFSGHQFPNYSSELNVNALLLGDSALYLCASSLAGGVAVANEKLFFGSGTQLSVL.

The rearrangement links TRBV9 to TRBJ2-5; 14 bases align to TRBD2. The CDR3 extends over 20 amino acids. J was trimmed by 5 bases and V by 0 bases; bases with no gene match: 15. Germline values: CDR1 SGDLS, CDR2 YYNGEE. The CDR3, as DNA: TGTGCCAGCAGCGTAGCTGGGGGACTAGCGGGAGTTGAAGGAACCGAGACCCAGTACTTC. It is translated as CASSVAGGLAGVEGTETQYF.

The V and J genes are TRBV29-1 and TRBJ2-1, with D uncertain. Per germline, CDR1 SQVTM and CDR2 ANQGSEA. The V end lost 6 bases, the J end lost 10 bases, and 10 bases lay between the germline ends. This CDR3 has 10 amino acids. The CDR3 DNA follows: TGCAGCGTCCAGTACAGAGAGCAGTTCTTC. Encoded protein: CSVQYREQFF.

The chain carries TRBV29-1 and TRBJ1-3, with D unclear. The CDR3 sequence is 12 residues long. Germline V CDR1 and CDR2: SQVTM, ANQGSEA. Trimming took 0 bases from V and 4 from J, leaving 4 bases between them. CDR3 sequence reads: CSVEDMGNTIYF. In DNA, the CDR3 is TGCAGCGTTGAAGATATGGGAAACACCATATATTTT.

The chain carries TRBV2 and TRBJ2-1; 13 positions match TRBD2. Germline trimming cut 7 bases from V and 12 bases from J; bases unmatched to any gene: 9. This CDR3 has 14 residues. CDR1 SNHLY and CDR2 FYNNEI come from the germline V gene. Here the CDR3 reads CASMGLAGRGGQFF. The CDR3 bases are TGTGCCAGCATGGGACTAGCGGGAAGGGGGGGGCAGTTCTTC.

The V and J genes are TRBV28 and TRBJ2-7; D gene ambiguous. V lost 6 bases and J 2 bases, leaving 8 bases between the germline ends. The CDR3 totals 12 residues. Germline CDR1 MDHEN, CDR2 SYDVKM. The CDR3 is CASRTDTYEQYF. The CDR3 nucleotides are TGTGCCAGCAGAACAGATACCTACGAGCAGTACTTC.